The 5 T cell receptor beta chains below come from one sample, sequenced in a study of Graves' ophthalmopathy and Graves' hyperthyroidism. RNA transcripts were the source from which TCR beta CDR3 regions were amplified. First-round RT-PCR used HTBI primers; second-round multiplex PCR followed. Each CDR3 protein gets one entry after TCRdb re-called the multiplex PCR reads with MiXCR. The sample shows around 600,000 distinct CDR3 sequences, over 40% of them seen only once. Specimen: peripheral blood. The receptor set was obtained from an adult man with Graves' ophthalmopathy.

The chain recombines TRBV5-1 with TRBJ1-1; D is uncertain. Germline CDR1 and CDR2: SGHRS and YFSETQ. CDR3 length: 11 amino acids. The V and J ends lost 0 bases and 10 bases respectively, with 7 bases between them. CDR3 DNA: TGCGCCAGCAGCTTGGGGGTGACAGCTTTCTTT. This translates into CASSLGVTAFF.

This chain connects TRBV15 to TRBJ2-7; D gene ambiguous. V was clipped by 1 base and J by 5 bases, with 12 bases between them. Germline loops: CDR1 LNHNV, CDR2 YYDKDF (reference sequence). The CDR3 totals 14 residues. The CDR3 spells CATSRGIGEDEQYF. In DNA, the CDR3 is TGTGCCACCAGCAGAGGTATAGGTGAGGACGAGCAGTACTTC.

Ten or more counts support this clonotype. This chain joins TRBV11-2 and TRBJ1-2; 7 bases agree with TRBD1. The germline V gene encodes CDR1 SGHAT and CDR2 FQNNGV. CDR3 length equals 15 residues. The V gene end was trimmed by 5 bases and the J gene end by 2 bases; junction bases not matched to a gene: 8. CDR3 in amino acids: CASSHQQGPNYGYTF. CDR3 nucleotide sequence: TGTGCCAGCAGCCACCAACAGGGGCCGAACTATGGCTACACCTTC.

In this sample, this clonotype turned up a few times. A single base separates this from a much larger clone, so it may be a read error. The chain combines TRBV10-3 with TRBJ2-2, with D unclear. The CDR3 has 13 residues. Germline CDR1 and CDR2: ENHRY and SYGVKD. The CDR3 sequence is CAVSWTDTGELFF. CDR3 sequence (DNA): TGTGCCGTCAGTTGGACCGATACCGGGGAGCTGTTTTTT.

In this sample, this clonotype turned up many times. The V gene is TRBV5-5, the J gene TRBJ1-2; 9 bases align to TRBD1. This CDR3 is built from 14 residues. V lost 1 base and J lost 3; bases outside the gene matches: 1. Germline CDR1 is SGHKS and CDR2 is YYEKEE (reference sequence). CDR3: CASSLWDRDYGYTF. DNA for the CDR3: TGTGCCAGCAGCTTGTGGGACAGGGACTATGGCTACACCTTC.